Here is one T cell receptor beta chain with its context. This clonotype was picked up many times. Its antigen is currently not known. No qualities accompany the bases; no much larger clone lies one base away. Only healthy Caucasian donors were included. Three pairs of female monozygotic twins, all aged roughly 18 to 29 years, were included in the twin cohort. The RNA used for TCR libraries was isolated from peripheral blood mononuclear cells. Library construction relied on 5' RACE. The instrument was an Illumina HiSeq 2000. A universal primer binding site was introduced by template switching, and a unique molecular identifier was present in the final cDNA, enabling accurate counting of TCR cDNA molecules. Specific primers in the conserved constant-segment region were used to synthesize first-strand cDNA for the TCR alpha and beta chains. Each cDNA library was double barcoded, with a SMART-Mk sample barcode plus Illumina barcodes, to control for contamination. Two successive PCR steps introduced TruSeq adapter sequences along with Illumina sample barcodes. The TCR alpha and beta cDNA libraries were sequenced on the Illumina HiSeq platform using custom primers. The original pipeline was this. Raw reads were processed with MiGEC to extract unique molecular identifiers, and MiXCR was used to determine CDR3 positions. Recombination models were inferred per individual with the repgenHMM and IGoR tools using an EM algorithm. The analysis of shared clonotypes was done with the tcR package in R, with sharing normalized by the product of cloneset sizes. Out-of-frame nonproductive sequences were analyzed to study raw recombination free of thymic and clonal selection effects. In-frame beta chains were kept once TCRdb had trimmed the public reads at Q25 with fastp and called clones with MiXCR. Rows merge per CDR3 protein into single entries with the most common DNA and genes. The V and J calls follow TCRdb's processing rather than the paper's. The sample table lists about 570,000 distinct CDR3 sequences, approximately 10% of them with a count of one. Together, the top ten hold under 3% of the sample.

The record originates from a study of identical twins (dated by TCRdb to the mid-2010s). For the study in its entirety: TCR alpha and beta repertoires from monozygotic twins, unrelated adults of various ages and cord blood were deep-sequenced to test whether fetal clonotypes persist. To rule out contamination, the twin experiments were replicated at different times with different library preparation protocols.

On the study overall, not on this receptor specifically: Because the same donors could not be followed over many years, the conclusions depended on cross-sectional statistical analysis. Compared with coincidental sharing between unrelated individuals, an excess of low generation-probability sequences was observed among out-of-frame TCR alpha sequences shared between twins. In monozygotic twins, recombination models systematically underestimated out-of-frame TCR alpha sharing, but the models matched the sharing seen between unrelated individuals. Abundant cord blood beta clonotypes carried fewer insertions; young adult naive repertoires showed a weaker similar trend, while memory repertoires showed none. Invariant T cells such as MAIT and iNKT could partly confound zero-insertion analyses, though diverse VJ usage argued against this for most clonotypes. The excess sharing between twins in beta out-of-frame sequences was weaker because fewer shared sequences reduced the signal-to-noise ratio.

From the cysteine up to the phenylalanine, the CDR3 has a length of 16 residues. This entry keeps only the CDR3 DNA: 48 bases, framed from base 1. The germline V gene supplies CDR1 MGHRA and CDR2 YSYEKL. Ends trimmed: V by 1 base, J by 4 bases; bases unmatched to a gene: 10. The data also belong to a second study, concerning yellow fever vaccine responses in identical twins. As the second paper documents: The T cell response to vaccination in identical twins was reported by the authors to appear partly convergent and partly personalized. The study precisely tracked vaccine-responding T cell clones in identical twins.

The sample taken for sequencing was PBMCs. The receptor comes from a woman under 30 in good health. This chain joins TRBV4-1 to TRBJ2-7; 7 middle bases align to TRBD1. The CDR3 protein is CASSQASTGQNYEQYF. The bases read TGCGCCAGCAGCCAAGCAAGTACGGGACAGAATTACGAGCAGTACTTC.